The source of this TCR beta chain is a study of cytomegalovirus exposure and HLA in healthy donors. Profiled with immunoSEQ multiplex PCR; TCRdb holds only in-frame clones, not every one. The repertoire holds 190,000 or so clones, approximately 84% seen once, with under 3.5% in the top ten. The clonotype comes from a woman between 18 and 29 years old in good health and CMV-seropositive. Sequenced sample: PBMCs.

CDR3 sequence (DNA): TGCGCCAGCAGCCAATTAGGGGGAACGTACAATGAGCAGTTCTTC. Translation gives CASSQLGGTYNEQFF. The genes are TRBV4-1 and TRBJ2-1; perhaps TRBD1 as D (6 bases). This CDR3 spans 15 amino acids. Germline CDR1 and CDR2: MGHRA and YSYEKL. V was pared by 2 bases and J by 4 bases, with 12 bases between.